This T cell receptor (beta chain) was observed in a study of TIL therapy for anti-PD-1-resistant metastatic lung cancer. Between the trimmed V and J ends, which lost 7 bases and 9 bases, there was a span of 16 bases. Germline lookup yields CDR1 SQVTM and CDR2 ANQGSEA. The CDR3 length is 12 residues. This was the immunoSEQ v3 assay. TCRdb keeps only in-frame clones here, not all; method: immunoSEQ multiplex PCR. The table lists more than 90,000 clones, roughly 65% of them singletons, with 10% to 11% in the top ten. The time point was: pre-treatment sample, taken before nivolumab and TIL therapy. Tumor tissue came from excised metastases, mostly pleural nodules or supraclavicular lymph nodes.

The sample was tumor tissue, taken at baseline. The gene calls are TRBV29-1 and TRBJ2-1, with D tentatively TRBD2 (6 bases). The sequence was collected from a person aged 25 to 79 with non-small cell lung cancer. The CDR3 sequence is CSAFGDLSEQFF. The CDR3, as DNA: TGCAGCGCTTTCGGGGACTTGAGTGAGCAGTTCTTC.